This T cell receptor (beta chain) stems from a study of shared clonotypes between healthy human individuals (dated by TCRdb to about 2020). Notes on the research overall: Two women and a few men aged 18 to 49 years were included in the cohort. Per donor, three plates each were used for CD4 naive and CD4 memory, two for CD8 naive, and one for CD8 memory. Blood TCR repertoires of four to six healthy adults were deeply sequenced to estimate repertoire size and the extent of clonotype sharing between individuals. Different laboratories and diverse techniques were used to prepare libraries and sequence TCR repertoires, to increase sequencing depth and limit assay-specific biases. Each donor's leukapheresis produced roughly between about 0.8 and 8.9 billion PBMCs.

Using the deep immunoSEQ assay, multiplex PCR amplified TCR CDR3 regions from genomic DNA. Extracted genomic DNA from each cell subset was distributed evenly across all wells of several immunoSEQ 96-well plates, and each plate was treated as a replicate. Each replicate PCR for sorted subsets received about 200 ng genomic DNA, equal to some 32,000 T cell genomes. Purified libraries were measured with a Qubit 3.0 fluorometer, size-checked on a Bioanalyzer 2100, and measured again with the KAPA Library Quantification kit. Every immunoSEQ 96-well plate was sequenced on a dedicated single-read 150-cycle Illumina NextSeq 550 flow cell. Regarding the original processing steps: Because the immunoSEQ output held only junctional sequences and lacked quality scores, the filtering could not match the filtering applied to full-length reads. To assign V/J genes and CDR3, sequences were annotated using PyIR, a Python wrapper for IgBLAST v1.9, with IMGT germline references. Reads with weak V/J assignments (E-value above 1e-6), missing CDR3, stop codons, out-of-frame junctions, or ambiguous translated residues were removed. V3J clonotypes were defined by identical inferred V gene, J gene, and CDR3 amino acid sequence. To compute the percentage overlap between repertoires, the number of shared unique clonotypes was divided by the size of the smaller repertoire. RTK rarefaction, the Chao1 estimator, and Recon v2.1 estimates of unobserved clonotypes were used to assess repertoire richness. For all TCRbeta clonotypes obtained by the gDNA method from a few donors, generation probabilities were computed with OLGA. Drawn from immuneACCESS, this table holds only the in-frame rearrangements with V and J called that TCRdb kept. Clones are partly lost; checked studies trace under half to an unresolved V gene and leave the rest unexplained. The V and J calls and clone size are taken from that table; D and trimming were inferred from the DNA. For this sample there are roughly 2 million clones; roughly 94% appear just once. The ten largest clones represent under 0.15% of the sample.

The CDR3 covers 14 residues, taking in both the cysteine and the phenylalanine. The sequence is cut down to CDR3 DNA, 42 bases in frame from base 1. Sequences MNHNS (CDR1) and SASEGT (CDR2) are obtained from the germline V gene. Trimming at the junction amounts to 10 bases on V and 4 bases on J, and the germline ends lie 19 bases apart. The paper as a whole reports these results and caveats: Pairwise subsampling indicated that sequencing depth was expected to affect the degree of clonotype sharing among donors. Sampling was limited to blood, and TCR repertoires in tissue likely differ from TCR repertoires in blood. Sharing across several donors was observed for approximately 5% of naive CD4, 3.5% of naive CD8, about 2.5% of memory CD4, and less than 0.45% of memory CD8 clonotypes. Even with the large sequencing depth, rarefaction of the sorted-subset datasets indicated that sequencing was incomplete. Naive subsets generally had larger estimated clonotype richness than memory subsets. Because the study included only a small number of donors, the genetic and exposure-history diversity represented was limited. Compared with non-shared clonotypes, the clonotypes found in all four sorted-subset donors had higher generation probabilities.

Details on this clone: The specificity of this receptor is unknown. Base qualities were left out, and no much larger clone turns up one base away.

Donors were healthy HIV-negative adults with no recently reported acute infections or vaccinations. All donors were Caucasian adults living in Nashville, Tennessee, USA. Magnetic negative selection was used to enrich CD4+ T cells, after which naive cells were positively selected on CD45RA and the negative fraction became the memory subset. After blood collection by leukapheresis, PBMCs were isolated using Ficoll-Histopaque density gradient centrifugation and then cryopreserved in the vapor phase of liquid nitrogen. Analytical flow cytometry was used to check the purity and quantity of each magnetically sorted T cell population. Genomic DNA was isolated from each sorted fraction and quantified by UV absorbance on a Nanodrop 2000c.

The sequenced sample consisted of naive CD4+ T cells sorted from blood. The sample's cell subset or site label, in plain terms: CD45RA+ positively selected. This clonotype originated in a man between 18 and 35 years old in good health. The rearranged chain carries TRBV6-1 and TRBJ1-2, and the D gene may be TRBD1, 5 bases matching. The DNA sequence reads TGTGCCAACGAGCCGGGACTGCCTGTCTATGGCTACACCTTC. Its product reads: CANEPGLPVYGYTF.